The 8 T cell receptor beta chains below were found in one sample sequenced in a study of blood T cell repertoires in COVID-19. Generated by immunoSEQ multiplex PCR, the TCRdb table keeps only in-frame clones and is missing some. The table has tens of thousands of clones, around 93% seen once; the top ten hold 2% to 2.5%. Sequencing was done on a sample of peripheral blood. The receptors were gathered from a human donor with active COVID-19. The donor label of this sample is uncertain.

The genes are TRBV27 and TRBJ2-1; weak D call: TRBD2 (7 bases). This CDR3 contains 15 residues. Per the germline V gene, CDR1 is MNHEY and CDR2 is SMNVEV (reference sequence). V was shortened by 5 bases and J by 4 bases, with 15 bases between the two germline ends. CDR3 in DNA: TGTGCCAGCAGTCTGCTGCGGGGGCGATACAATGAGCAGTTCTTC. It encodes CASSLLRGRYNEQFF.

V gene TRBV18 combines with J gene TRBJ2-3; 8 bases align to TRBD1. The junction had 10 bases not matched to a gene; V was cut back by 2 bases and J by 0 bases. Germline lookup yields CDR1 KGHSH and CDR2 LQKENI. The CDR3 has 18 residues. The DNA for the CDR3 is TGTGCCAGCTCACCATATCCCGGACAGGGCGGGAGCACAGATACGCAGTATTTT. Translating it yields CASSPYPGQGGSTDTQYF.

CDR3 region: CASSDAGNNEQFF. The CDR3 DNA is TGTGCCAGCAGTGACGCAGGAAACAATGAGCAGTTCTTC. V usage is TRBV2 and J usage is TRBJ2-1; no clear D. The CDR3 totals 13 residues. In germline, CDR1 is SNHLY, CDR2 FYNNEI. Trimming took 3 bases from V and 5 from J, leaving 8 bases between them.

The chain combines TRBV5-1 with TRBJ2-7, with 7 bases that match TRBD1. Germline assignment: CDR1 SGHRS and CDR2 YFSETQ. V dropped 3 bases and J dropped 7; count of bases not matched to a gene: 22. The CDR3 has 18 residues. Here the CDR3 DNA reads TGCGCCAGCAGCTCTAACAGGGGCGTCTTTGATGGAACTAGGGAGCAGTACTTC. Translating it yields CASSSNRGVFDGTREQYF.

The CDR3, as DNA: TGTGCCAGCATAGGCGGGGGGGACTCCACAGATACGCAGTATTTT. Its protein product is CASIGGGDSTDTQYF. The chain carries TRBV2 and TRBJ2-3; TRBD2 agrees at 9 bases. This CDR3 has 15 residues. The V and J ends lost 7 bases and 2 bases, in that order; junction bases with no gene match: 7. The germline CDR1 and CDR2 sequences are SNHLY and FYNNEI.

This clone has just a few counts. The CDR3 spells CASSSGLEQYF. The CDR3 nucleotides are TGTGCCAGCAGCTCCGGTCTTGAGCAGTACTTC. The chain recombines TRBV7-6 with TRBJ2-7; D gene uncertain. Trimming stripped 4 bases from V and 7 bases from J, with 8 bases between. Germline V gene data show CDR1 as SGHVS and CDR2 as FNYEAQ. The CDR3 sequence is 11 residues long.

The chain employs TRBV21-1 and TRBJ1-1; TRBD1, the table's D call, was not compared with the DNA. TRBV21-1 is reported as a pseudogene. There are 15 residues in the CDR3. Written as DNA, the CDR3 is TGTGCCAGCAGCAATCCCTTAGACAGGGGGCCGGCAGCTTTCTTT. Translating it yields CASSNPLDRGPAAFF.

This chain connects TRBV24-1 to TRBJ2-1, with D maybe TRBD1 (6 bases). Germline CDR1 reads KGHDR; CDR2 reads SFDVKD. The V end was cut by 3 bases, the J end by 13 bases, with 15 bases between. The CDR3 has 13 amino acids. CDR3 sequence reads: CATSDPYRADQFF. The CDR3 DNA reads as TGTGCCACCAGTGATCCCTACAGGGCAGACCAGTTCTTC.